The rows below give T cell receptor beta chains drawn from one sample of a study of response to subunit inactivated influenza vaccine. TCRdb processed the RT-PCR reads anew with MiXCR; each CDR3 protein has one entry. Of roughly 540,000 distinct CDR3 sequences in the sample, roughly a quarter were seen once. These data are also associated with another study on T cells expressing NK-cell markers.

The starting material was CD4+ T cells sorted from PBMCs, obtained about 11 days after vaccination. Source of these receptors: a man aged 50-59 years who received an inactivated influenza vaccine. The CDR3 runs from the conserved cysteine through the conserved F or W. The order of the fields is clone size, V gene, J gene, CDR3 protein. Clone size is stated in some rows and not others, as once, few, many or a class when expanded.

clone_size: .
v_call: TRBV10-1
j_call: TRBJ2-3
cdr3_aa: CASSGGIRTDTQYF

clone_size: few
v_call: TRBV5-1
j_call: TRBJ2-5
cdr3_aa: CASSLGSTQETQYF

clone_size: many
v_call: TRBV12-3/TRBV12-4
j_call: TRBJ1-2
cdr3_aa: CASSLTSTVANYGYTF

clone_size: .
v_call: TRBV7-8
j_call: TRBJ2-7
cdr3_aa: CASSFRTGARLEQYF

clone_size: once
v_call: TRBV20-1
j_call: TRBJ2-7
cdr3_aa: CSAGSGNSYEQYF

clone_size: few
v_call: TRBV7-9
j_call: TRBJ2-1
cdr3_aa: CASSLILGERQFF

clone_size: .
v_call: TRBV5-5
j_call: TRBJ1-5
cdr3_aa: CASSSQGVSNQPQHF

clone_size: .
v_call: TRBV6-2/TRBV6-3
j_call: TRBJ2-4
cdr3_aa: CASSTRTSGEPKNIQYF

clone_size: .
v_call: TRBV4-1
j_call: TRBJ2-5
cdr3_aa: CASRHGGRGETQYF

clone_size: .
v_call: TRBV14
j_call: TRBJ1-2
cdr3_aa: CASSQDLVSGYTF